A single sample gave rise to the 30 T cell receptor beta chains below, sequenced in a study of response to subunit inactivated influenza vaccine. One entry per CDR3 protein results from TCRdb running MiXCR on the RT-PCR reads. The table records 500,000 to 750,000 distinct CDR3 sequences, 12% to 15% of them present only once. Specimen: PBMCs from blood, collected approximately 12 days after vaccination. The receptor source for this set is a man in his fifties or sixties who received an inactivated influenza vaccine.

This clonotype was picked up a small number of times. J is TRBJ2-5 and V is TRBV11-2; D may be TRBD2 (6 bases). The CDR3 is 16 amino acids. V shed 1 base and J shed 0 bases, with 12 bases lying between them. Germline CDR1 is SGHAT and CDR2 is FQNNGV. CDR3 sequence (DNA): TGTGCCAGCAGCTTAGTCGGGACTGAGTACCAAGAGACCCAGTACTTC. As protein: CASSLVGTEYQETQYF.

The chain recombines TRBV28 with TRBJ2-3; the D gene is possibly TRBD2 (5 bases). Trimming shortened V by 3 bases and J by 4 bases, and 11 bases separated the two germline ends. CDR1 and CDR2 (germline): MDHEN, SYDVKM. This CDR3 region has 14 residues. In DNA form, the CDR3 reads TGTGCCAGCAGTTTCGGAGGTCGACCAGATACGCAGTATTTT. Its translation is CASSFGGRPDTQYF.

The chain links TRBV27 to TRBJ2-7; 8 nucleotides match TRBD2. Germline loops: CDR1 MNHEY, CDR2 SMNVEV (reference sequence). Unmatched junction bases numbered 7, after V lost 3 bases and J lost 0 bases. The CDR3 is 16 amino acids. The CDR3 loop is CASSLSSGSSSYEQYF. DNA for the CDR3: TGTGCCAGCAGTTTGTCCAGCGGGAGTTCCTCCTACGAGCAGTACTTC.

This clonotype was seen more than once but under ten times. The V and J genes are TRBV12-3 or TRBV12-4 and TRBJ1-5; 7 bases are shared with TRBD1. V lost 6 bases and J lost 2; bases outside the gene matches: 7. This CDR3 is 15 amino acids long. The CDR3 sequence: CASSSRQGGNQPQHF. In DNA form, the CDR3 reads TGTGCCAGCAGCTCCCGACAGGGAGGCAATCAGCCCCAGCATTTT.

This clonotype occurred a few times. The CDR3, as DNA: TGCGCCAGCAGCTTGGGGGACATCGGGCGGAGGTCGGGTGAGCAGTTCTTC. As protein: CASSLGDIGRRSGEQFF. The V call is TRBV5-1, the J call TRBJ2-1; D perhaps matches TRBD1 (6 bases). V was shortened by 0 bases and J by 9 bases, with 22 bases between the two germline ends. The CDR3 spans 17 residues. In germline, CDR1 is SGHRS, CDR2 YFSETQ. The variable domain in full, with the rest retrieved from reference TRBV5-1 and TRBJ2-1, is KAGVTQTPRYLIKTRGQQVTLSCSPISGHRSVSWYQQTPGQGLQFLFEYFSETQRNKGNFPGRFSGRQFSNSRSEMNVSTLELGDSALYLCASSLGDIGRRSGEQFFGPGTRLTVL.

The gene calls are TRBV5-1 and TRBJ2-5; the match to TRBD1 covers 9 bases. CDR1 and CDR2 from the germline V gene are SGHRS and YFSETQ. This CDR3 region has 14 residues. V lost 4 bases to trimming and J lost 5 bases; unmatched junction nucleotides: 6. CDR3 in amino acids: CASSVGQGLETQYF. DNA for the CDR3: TGCGCCAGCAGCGTGGGACAGGGTCTCGAGACCCAGTACTTC.

CDR3 loop: CASSFGTSPTGELFF. As DNA, the CDR3 is TGTGCCAGCAGTTTCGGGACTAGCCCCACCGGGGAGCTGTTTTTT. This rearrangement joins TRBV12-3 or TRBV12-4 to TRBJ2-2; TRBD2 aligns across 9 bases. The CDR3 totals 15 residues. The ends lost 3 bases at V and 4 bases at J; junction bases unmatched: 3.

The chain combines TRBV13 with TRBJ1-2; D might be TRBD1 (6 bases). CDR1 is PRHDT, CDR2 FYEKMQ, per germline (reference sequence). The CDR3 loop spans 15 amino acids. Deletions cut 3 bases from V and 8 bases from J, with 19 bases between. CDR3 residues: CASSLGNVGGGGYTF. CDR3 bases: TGTGCCAGCAGCTTGGGCAACGTTGGGGGGGGCGGCTACACCTTC.

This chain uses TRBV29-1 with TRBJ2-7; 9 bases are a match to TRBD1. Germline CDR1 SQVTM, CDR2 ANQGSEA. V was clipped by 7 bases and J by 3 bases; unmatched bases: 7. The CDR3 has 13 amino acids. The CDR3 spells CSATGQGLYEQYF. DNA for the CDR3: TGCAGCGCTACGGGACAGGGTCTCTACGAGCAGTACTTC.

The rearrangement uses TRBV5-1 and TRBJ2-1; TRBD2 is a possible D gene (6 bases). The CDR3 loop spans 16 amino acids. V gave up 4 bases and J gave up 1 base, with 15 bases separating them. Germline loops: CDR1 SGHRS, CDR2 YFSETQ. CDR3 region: CASSHPGTDSYNEQFF. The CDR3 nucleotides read TGCGCCAGCAGCCACCCCGGGACTGATTCCTACAATGAGCAGTTCTTC.

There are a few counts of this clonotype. The CDR3 reads CSARDPASGSPYEQYF. CDR3 nucleotides: TGCAGTGCTAGAGATCCAGCCAGCGGGAGTCCCTACGAGCAGTACTTC. The chain carries TRBV20-1 and TRBJ2-7, with 8 bases lining up with TRBD2. CDR1 is DFQATT, CDR2 SNEGSKA, per germline (reference sequence). J lost 2 bases, V lost 0 bases, and 9 bases had no gene match. This CDR3 is built from 16 residues.

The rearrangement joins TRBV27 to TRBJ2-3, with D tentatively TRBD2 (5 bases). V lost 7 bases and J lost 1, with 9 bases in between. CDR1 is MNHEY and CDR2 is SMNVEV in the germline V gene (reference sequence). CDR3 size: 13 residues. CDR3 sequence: CASNLAGTDTQYF. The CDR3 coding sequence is TGTGCCAGCAACCTAGCCGGCACAGATACGCAGTATTTT.

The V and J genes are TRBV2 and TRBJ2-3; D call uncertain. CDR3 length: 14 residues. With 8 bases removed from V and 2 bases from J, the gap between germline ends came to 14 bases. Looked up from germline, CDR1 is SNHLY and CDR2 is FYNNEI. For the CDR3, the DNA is TGTGCCAGCGGCCGCCTTGAGACCACAGATACGCAGTATTTT. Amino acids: CASGRLETTDTQYF.

The CDR3 loop is CSAREGGDVYGYTF. In DNA form, the CDR3 reads TGCAGTGCTAGAGAGGGGGGGGACGTCTATGGCTACACCTTC. J is TRBJ1-2 and V is TRBV20-1; possibly TRBD1 for D (5 bases). Trimming removed 0 bases from V and 4 bases from J, with 12 bases in between. This CDR3 has 14 residues. Germline loops: CDR1 DFQATT, CDR2 SNEGSKA (reference sequence).

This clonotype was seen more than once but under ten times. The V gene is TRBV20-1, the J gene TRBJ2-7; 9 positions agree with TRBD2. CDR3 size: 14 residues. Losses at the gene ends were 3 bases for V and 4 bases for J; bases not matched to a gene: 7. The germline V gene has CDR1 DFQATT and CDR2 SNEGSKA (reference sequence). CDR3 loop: CSASQTSGLYEQYF. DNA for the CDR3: TGCAGTGCTAGCCAGACTAGCGGCTTATACGAGCAGTACTTC.

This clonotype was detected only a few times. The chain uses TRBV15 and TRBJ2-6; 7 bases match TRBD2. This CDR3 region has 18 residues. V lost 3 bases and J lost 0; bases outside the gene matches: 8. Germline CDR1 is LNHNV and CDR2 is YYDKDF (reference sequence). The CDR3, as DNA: TGTGCCACCAGCAGGGGTAGCGGGCGTTTCTCTGGGGCCAACGTCCTGACTTTC. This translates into CATSRGSGRFSGANVLTF.

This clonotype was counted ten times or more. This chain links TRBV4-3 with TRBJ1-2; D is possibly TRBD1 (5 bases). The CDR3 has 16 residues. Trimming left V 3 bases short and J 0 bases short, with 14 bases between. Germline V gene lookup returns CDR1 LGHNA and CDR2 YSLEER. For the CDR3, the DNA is TGCGCCAGCAGCCAGTTAACAGGAGCTCCTAACTATGGCTACACCTTC. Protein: CASSQLTGAPNYGYTF.

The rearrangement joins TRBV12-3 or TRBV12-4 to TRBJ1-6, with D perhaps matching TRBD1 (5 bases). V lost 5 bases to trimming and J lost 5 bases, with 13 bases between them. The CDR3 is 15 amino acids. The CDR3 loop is CASSLSRQNNSPLHF. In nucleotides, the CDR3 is TGTGCCAGCAGTCTTAGTCGACAGAATAATTCACCCCTCCACTTT.

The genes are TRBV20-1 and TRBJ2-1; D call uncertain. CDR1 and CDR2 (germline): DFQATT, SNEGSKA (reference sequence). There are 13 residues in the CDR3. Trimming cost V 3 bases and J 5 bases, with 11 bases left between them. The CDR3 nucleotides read TGCAGTGCTAGTAAGGTACCGGACAATGAGCAGTTCTTC. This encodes CSASKVPDNEQFF.

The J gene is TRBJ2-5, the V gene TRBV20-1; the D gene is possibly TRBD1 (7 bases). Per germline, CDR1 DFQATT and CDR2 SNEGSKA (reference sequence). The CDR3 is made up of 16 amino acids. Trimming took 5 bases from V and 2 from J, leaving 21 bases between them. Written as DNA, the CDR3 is TGCAGTGCTCGAGGGGGGCCAGGGGGATCACAAGAGACCCAGTACTTC. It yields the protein CSARGGPGGSQETQYF.

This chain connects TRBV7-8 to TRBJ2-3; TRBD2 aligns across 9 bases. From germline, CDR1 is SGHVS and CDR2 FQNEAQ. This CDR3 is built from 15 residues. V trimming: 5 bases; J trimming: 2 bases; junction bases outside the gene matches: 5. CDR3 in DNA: TGTGCCAGCAGCCCTAAGCGGGAGGTCACAGATACGCAGTATTTT. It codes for CASSPKREVTDTQYF.

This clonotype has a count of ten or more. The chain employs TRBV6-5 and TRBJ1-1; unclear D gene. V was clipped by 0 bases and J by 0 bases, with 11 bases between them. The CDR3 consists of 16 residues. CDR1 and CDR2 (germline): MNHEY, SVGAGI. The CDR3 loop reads CASSYSIAQLNTEAFF. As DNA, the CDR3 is TGTGCCAGCAGTTACTCGATCGCCCAGTTGAACACTGAAGCTTTCTTT.

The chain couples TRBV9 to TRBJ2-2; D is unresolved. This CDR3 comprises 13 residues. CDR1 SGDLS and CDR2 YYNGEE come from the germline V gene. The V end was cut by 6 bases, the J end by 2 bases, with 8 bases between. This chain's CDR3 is CASTSVNTGELFF. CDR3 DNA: TGTGCCAGCACTTCAGTTAACACCGGGGAGCTGTTTTTT. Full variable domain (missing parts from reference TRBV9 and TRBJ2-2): DSGVTQTPKHLITATGQRVTLRCSPRSGDLSVYWYQQSLDQGLQFLIQYYNGEERAKGNILERFSAQQFPDLHSELNLSSLELGDSALYFCASTSVNTGELFFGEGSRLTVL.

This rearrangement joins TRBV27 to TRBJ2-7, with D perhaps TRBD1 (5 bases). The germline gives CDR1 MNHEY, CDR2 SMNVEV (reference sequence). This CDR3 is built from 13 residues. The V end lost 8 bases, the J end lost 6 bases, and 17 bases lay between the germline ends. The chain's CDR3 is CASGAGQFSEQYF. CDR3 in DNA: TGTGCCAGCGGGGCAGGACAATTTTCCGAGCAGTACTTC.

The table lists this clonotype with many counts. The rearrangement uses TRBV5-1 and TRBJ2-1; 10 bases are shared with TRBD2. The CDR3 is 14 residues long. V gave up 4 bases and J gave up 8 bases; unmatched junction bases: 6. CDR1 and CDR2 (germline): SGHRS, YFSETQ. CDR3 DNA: TGCGCCAGCAGCACGACTAGCGGGTCTGATGAGCAGTTCTTC. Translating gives CASSTTSGSDEQFF.

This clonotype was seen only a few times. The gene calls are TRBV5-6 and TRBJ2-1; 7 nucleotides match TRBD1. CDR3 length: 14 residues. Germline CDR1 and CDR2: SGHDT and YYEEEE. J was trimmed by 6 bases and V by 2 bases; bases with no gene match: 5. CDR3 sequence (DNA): TGTGCCAGCAGCTTACCCCACAGGGGCAATGAGCAGTTCTTC. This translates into CASSLPHRGNEQFF.

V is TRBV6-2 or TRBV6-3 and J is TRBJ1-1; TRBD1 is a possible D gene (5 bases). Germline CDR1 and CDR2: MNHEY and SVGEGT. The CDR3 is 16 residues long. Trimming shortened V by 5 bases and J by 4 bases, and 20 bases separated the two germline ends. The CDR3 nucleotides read TGTGCCAGCAGTCCGATCCCAGGGAACCCAAGCACTGAAGCTTTCTTT. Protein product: CASSPIPGNPSTEAFF.

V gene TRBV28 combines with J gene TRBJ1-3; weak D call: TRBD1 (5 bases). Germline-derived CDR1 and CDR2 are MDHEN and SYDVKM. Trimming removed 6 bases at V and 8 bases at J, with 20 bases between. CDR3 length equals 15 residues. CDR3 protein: CASSPAPGRGHTIYF. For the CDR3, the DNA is TGTGCCAGCAGCCCCGCCCCGGGCCGGGGACACACCATATATTTT.

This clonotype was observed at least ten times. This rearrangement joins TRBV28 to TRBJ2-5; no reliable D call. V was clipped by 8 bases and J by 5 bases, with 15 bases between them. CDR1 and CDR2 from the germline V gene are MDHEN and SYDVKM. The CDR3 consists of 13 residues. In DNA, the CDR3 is TGTGCCAGCGGGCCCGCGATCAGGGAGACCCAGTACTTC. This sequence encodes CASGPAIRETQYF.

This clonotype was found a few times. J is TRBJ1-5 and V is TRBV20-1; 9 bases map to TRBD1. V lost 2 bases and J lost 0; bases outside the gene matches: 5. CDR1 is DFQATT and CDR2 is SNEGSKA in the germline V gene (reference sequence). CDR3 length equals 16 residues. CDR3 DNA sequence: TGCAGTGCTAGACCGGGACAGGGTTATAGCAATCAGCCCCAGCATTTT. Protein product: CSARPGQGYSNQPQHF.